The rows below give T cell receptor beta chains drawn from one sample of a study of cytomegalovirus exposure and HLA in healthy donors. The repertoire was sequenced with immunoSEQ multiplex PCR; TCRdb's copy has only in-frame clones and lacks some. The sample holds about 110,000 clones, 73% seen once. Source material: PBMCs. These receptor sequences come from a middle-aged man in good health and CMV-seronegative. Each CDR3 is given with its conserved first and last residue. D genes are given only for firm matches. Only part of the rows carry a size: once, few, many, or a class if the clone is expanded.

TRBV5-1	once	TRBJ2-5	TRBD2	TGCGCCAGCAGCTTGGACCCTCCCCTGGGGGGGATGGAGACCCAGTACTTC	CASSLDPPLGGMETQYF
TRBV2	.	TRBJ2-7	.	TGTGCCAGCAGTGATCCCAGAGAGGGGGACGAGCAGTACTTC	CASSDPREGDEQYF
TRBV7-8	.	TRBJ2-1	TRBD2	TGTGCCAGCCAACCCCATTTGGCGGGGGGGCTGTTGTACAATGAGCAGTTCTTC	CASQPHLAGGLLYNEQFF
TRBV4-3	once	TRBJ1-5	TRBD1	TGCGCCAGCAGCATATACAGGGGTGGGCAGCCCCAGCATTTT	CASSIYRGGQPQHF
TRBV29-1	.	TRBJ1-2	.	TGCAGCGTTGAGGACTGGGGCTACACCTTC	CSVEDWGYTF
TRBV18	.	TRBJ2-5	.	TGTGCCAGCTCACCAGAGGTTTTTCAAGAGACCCAGTACTTC	CASSPEVFQETQYF
TRBV5-6	.	TRBJ1-2	.	TGTGCCTCATTTGGGGGCTGGGACTATGGCTACACCTTC	CASFGGWDYGYTF
TRBV7-2	.	TRBJ1-6	TRBD1	TGTGCCAGCAGCCACCGGGACAGGGGGCTGAGTTCACCCCTCCACTTT	CASSHRDRGLSSPLHF
TRBV4-2	.	TRBJ1-5	.	TGTGCCAGCAGCCAAGGGCAGGGAGGTAGCAATCAGCCCCAGCATTTT	CASSQGQGGSNQPQHF
TRBV29-1	once	TRBJ2-1	.	TGCAGCGTTGAAGATCGGGTAGGGTGGGGCTCAGGTGAGCAGTTCTTC	CSVEDRVGWGSGEQFF
TRBV5-5	.	TRBJ2-7	.	TGTGCCAGCGGGCGGGATTGGGGCGGCGAGCAGTACTTC	CASGRDWGGEQYF
TRBV6-5	.	TRBJ2-3	TRBD1	TGTGCCAGCAGACTGGGACAGGGGTCAGATACGCAGTATTTT	CASRLGQGSDTQYF
TRBV7-3	.	TRBJ2-6	TRBD1	TGTGCCAGCAGCCCACTCAGGGGGCGGTCCGGGGCCAACGTCCTGACTTTC	CASSPLRGRSGANVLTF
TRBV2	.	TRBJ2-7	TRBD1	TGTGCCAGCAGTGAAAATCGGGACAGGGGCTACGAGCAGTACTTC	CASSENRDRGYEQYF
TRBV27	.	TRBJ2-1	.	TGTGCCAGCAGTTTAGGTACGGGAAACTACAATGAGCAGTTCTTC	CASSLGTGNYNEQFF
TRBV5-1	once	TRBJ2-3	TRBD1	TGCGCCAGCAGCTTGGACGCAGGGGGAAGAGATACGCAGTATTTT	CASSLDAGGRDTQYF
TRBV7-9	.	TRBJ2-7	TRBD1	TGTGCCAGCAGCTTGCCGGGACAGACCTTTTACGAGCAGTACTTC	CASSLPGQTFYEQYF
TRBV7-2	.	TRBJ2-7	.	TGTGCCAGCAGCGCTAGTCCTACCCAATCCTACGAGCAGTACTTC	CASSASPTQSYEQYF
TRBV13	.	TRBJ2-1	TRBD1	TGTGCCAGCAGCCCGATCCGGGACAGGGACCACAATGAGCAGTTCTTC	CASSPIRDRDHNEQFF